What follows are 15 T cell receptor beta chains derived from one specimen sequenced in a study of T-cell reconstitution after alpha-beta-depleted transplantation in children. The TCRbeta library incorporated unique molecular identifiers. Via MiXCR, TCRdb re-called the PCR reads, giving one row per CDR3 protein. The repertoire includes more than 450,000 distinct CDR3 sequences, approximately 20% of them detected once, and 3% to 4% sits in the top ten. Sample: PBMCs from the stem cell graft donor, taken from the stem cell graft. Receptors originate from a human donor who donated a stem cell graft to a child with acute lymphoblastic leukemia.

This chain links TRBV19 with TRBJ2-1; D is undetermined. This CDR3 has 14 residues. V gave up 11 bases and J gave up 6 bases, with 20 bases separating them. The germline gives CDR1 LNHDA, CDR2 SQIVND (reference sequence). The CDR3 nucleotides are TGTGCCTCCTCCCTGACTGGCCAGATCAATGAGCAGTTCTTC. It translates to CASSLTGQINEQFF.

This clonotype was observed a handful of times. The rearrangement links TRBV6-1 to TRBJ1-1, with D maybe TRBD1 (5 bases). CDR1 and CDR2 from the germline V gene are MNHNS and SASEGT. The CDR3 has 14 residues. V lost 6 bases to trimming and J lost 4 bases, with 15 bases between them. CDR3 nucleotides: TGTGCCAGCAGGTCAATGGGGGGGAGCACTGAAGCTTTCTTT. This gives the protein CASRSMGGSTEAFF.

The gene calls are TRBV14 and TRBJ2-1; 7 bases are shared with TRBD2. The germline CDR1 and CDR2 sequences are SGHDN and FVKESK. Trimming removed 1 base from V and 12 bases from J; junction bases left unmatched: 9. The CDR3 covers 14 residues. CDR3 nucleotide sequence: TGTGCCAGCAGCCAAGGCGGGAGAGTCTCATGGCAGTTCTTC. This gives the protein CASSQGGRVSWQFF.

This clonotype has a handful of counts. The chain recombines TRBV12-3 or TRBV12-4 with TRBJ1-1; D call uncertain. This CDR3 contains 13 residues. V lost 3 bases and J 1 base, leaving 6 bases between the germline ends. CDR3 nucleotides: TGTGCCAGCAGTTTCGTGGAGAACACTGAAGCTTTCTTT. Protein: CASSFVENTEAFF.

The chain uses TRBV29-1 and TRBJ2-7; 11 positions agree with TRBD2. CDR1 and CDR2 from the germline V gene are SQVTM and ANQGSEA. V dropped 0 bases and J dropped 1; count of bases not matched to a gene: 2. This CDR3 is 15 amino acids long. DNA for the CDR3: TGCAGCGTTGAAGAACCTAGCGGGAGGTCCTACGAGCAGTACTTC. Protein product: CSVEEPSGRSYEQYF.

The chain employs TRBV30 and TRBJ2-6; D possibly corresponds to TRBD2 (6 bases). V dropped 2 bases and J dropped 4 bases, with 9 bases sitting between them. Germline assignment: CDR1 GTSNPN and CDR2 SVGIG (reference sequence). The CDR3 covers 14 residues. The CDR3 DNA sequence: TGTGCCTGGAGTCGGGGGTCCGGGGCCAACGTCCTGACTTTC. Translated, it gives CAWSRGSGANVLTF.

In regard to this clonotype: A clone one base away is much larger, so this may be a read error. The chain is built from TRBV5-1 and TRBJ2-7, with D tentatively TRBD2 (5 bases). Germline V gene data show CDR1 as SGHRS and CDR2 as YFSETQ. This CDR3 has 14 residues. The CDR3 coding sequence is TGCGCCAGCACGAAAGACACTAGTTCCTTCGAGCAGTACTTC. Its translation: CASTKDTSSFEQYF.

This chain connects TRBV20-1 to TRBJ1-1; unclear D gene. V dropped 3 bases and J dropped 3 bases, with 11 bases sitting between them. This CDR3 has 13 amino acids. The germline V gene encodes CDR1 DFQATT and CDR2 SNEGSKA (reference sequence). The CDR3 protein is CSASVDGDTEAFF. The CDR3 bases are TGCAGTGCTAGCGTCGACGGAGACACTGAAGCTTTCTTT.

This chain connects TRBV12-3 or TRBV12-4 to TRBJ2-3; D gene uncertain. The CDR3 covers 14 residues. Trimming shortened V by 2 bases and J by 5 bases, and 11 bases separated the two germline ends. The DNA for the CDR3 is TGTGCCAGCAGTTTAATATCGGTTTTAGATACGCAGTATTTT. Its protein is CASSLISVLDTQYF.

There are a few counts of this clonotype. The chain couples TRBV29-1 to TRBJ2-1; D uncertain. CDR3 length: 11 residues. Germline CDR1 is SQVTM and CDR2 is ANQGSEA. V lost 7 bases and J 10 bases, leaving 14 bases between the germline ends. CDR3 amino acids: CSASHLGEQFF. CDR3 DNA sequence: TGCAGCGCCAGCCACCTTGGGGAGCAGTTCTTC.

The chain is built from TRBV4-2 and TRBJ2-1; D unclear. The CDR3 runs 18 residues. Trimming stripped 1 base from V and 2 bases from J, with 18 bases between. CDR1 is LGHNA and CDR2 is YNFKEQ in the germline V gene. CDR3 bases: TGTGCCAGCAGCCAAGTCCCCAGGTCGGCAGGCCCCTACAATGAGCAGTTCTTC. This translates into CASSQVPRSAGPYNEQFF.

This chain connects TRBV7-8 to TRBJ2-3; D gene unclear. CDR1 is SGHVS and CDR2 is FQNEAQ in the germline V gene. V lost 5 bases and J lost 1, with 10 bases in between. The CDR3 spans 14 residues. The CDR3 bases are TGTGCCAGCAGCCGACCCCCTGGCACAGATACGCAGTATTTT. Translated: CASSRPPGTDTQYF.

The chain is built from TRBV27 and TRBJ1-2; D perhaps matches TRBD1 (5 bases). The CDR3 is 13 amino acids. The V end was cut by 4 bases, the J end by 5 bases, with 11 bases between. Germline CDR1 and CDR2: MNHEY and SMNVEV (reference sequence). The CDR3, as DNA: TGTGCCAGCAGTTCTGGGGGGTGGTATGGCTACACCTTC. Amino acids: CASSSGGWYGYTF.

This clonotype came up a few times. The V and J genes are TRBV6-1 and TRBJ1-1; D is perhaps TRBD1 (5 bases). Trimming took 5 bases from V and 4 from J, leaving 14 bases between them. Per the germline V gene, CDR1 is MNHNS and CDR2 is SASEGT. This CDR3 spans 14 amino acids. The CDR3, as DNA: TGTGCCAGCAGTCCTAATGACGGGGCCACTGAAGCTTTCTTT. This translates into CASSPNDGATEAFF.

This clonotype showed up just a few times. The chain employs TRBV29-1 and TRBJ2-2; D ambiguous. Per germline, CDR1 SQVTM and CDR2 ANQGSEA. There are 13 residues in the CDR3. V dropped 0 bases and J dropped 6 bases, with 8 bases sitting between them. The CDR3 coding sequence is TGCAGCGTTGAAGATCTAAGCTCCGGGGAGCTGTTTTTT. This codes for CSVEDLSSGELFF.